This is a list of T cell receptor beta chains from one sample in a study of blood T cell repertoires in COVID-19. TCRdb's table, derived via immunoSEQ multiplex PCR, lists solely in-frame clones and lacks some. The sample contains 350,000 to 400,000 clones, about 88% of which appear only once. The specimen was PBMCs or T cells enriched from blood (not recorded which). The receptors here all came from a woman in her 30s who had recovered from COVID-19. Each CDR3 is given with its conserved first and last residue. The D gene is left open where the match is weak. Clone size, where shown, is once, few, many, or a class for clones that have expanded.

v_gene	abundance	j_gene	d_gene	CDR3nt	CDR3aa
TRBV11-2	-	TRBJ1-5	-	TGTGCCAGCAGTGCCGACAATATCCAGCCCCAGCATTTT	CASSADNIQPQHF
TRBV14	-	TRBJ2-5	-	TGTGCCAGCAGCCAAGATCGGAGTTCCGTGACCCAGTACTTC	CASSQDRSSVTQYF
TRBV19	-	TRBJ1-5	TRBD1	TGTGCCAGTAGCGATTGGACAGGTCAGCCCCAGCATTTT	CASSDWTGQPQHF
TRBV28	once	TRBJ2-7	-	TGTGCCAGCAGTAGGGGTTTGGGCGAGCAGTACTTC	CASSRGLGEQYF
TRBV10-3	few	TRBJ2-2	-	TGTGCCATCAGTGGGACAGACTCGGGTACCGGGGAGCTGTTTTTT	CAISGTDSGTGELFF
TRBV5-1	-	TRBJ1-2	TRBD1	TGCGCCAGCAGCTGGGACAGGGGGCGCGACTATGGCTACACCTTC	CASSWDRGRDYGYTF
TRBV5-1	-	TRBJ2-7	TRBD2	TGCGCCAGCAGCTTCACTAGCGGGGGGCCCGTTTCCTACGAGCAGTACTTC	CASSFTSGGPVSYEQYF
TRBV6-5	once	TRBJ1-3	TRBD1	TGTGCCAGCGGCCTCAGACAGGGCTCTGGAAACACCATATATTTT	CASGLRQGSGNTIYF
TRBV10-2	once	TRBJ2-7	TRBD2	TGCGCCAGCAGTGAGCCCGGGGGGGAAGGACCCTACGAGCAGTACTTC	CASSEPGGEGPYEQYF
TRBV7-8	few	TRBJ1-4	-	TGTGCCAGCTGTCCGGGGGGGATCAATGAAAAACTGTTTTTT	CASCPGGINEKLFF
TRBV5-6	once	TRBJ2-7	TRBD1	TGTGCCAGCAGCCCCGGGACAGGGAATCCCGAGCAGTACTTC	CASSPGTGNPEQYF
TRBV7-9	-	TRBJ1-2	-	TGTGCCAGCAGTACTCTCGATTGGGGGGAGAACTATGGCTACACCTTC	CASSTLDWGENYGYTF
TRBV27	-	TRBJ1-2	-	TGTGCCAGCAGTCCCACGGGACACGAAATCCATGGCTACACCTTC	CASSPTGHEIHGYTF
TRBV24-1	few	TRBJ2-3	-	TGTGCCACCAGTGCCCTGACACCAGATACGCAGTATTTT	CATSALTPDTQYF
TRBV3-1/TRBV3-2	-	TRBJ2-3	TRBD2	TGTGCCAGCAGCCCTCAGCTGAGTGGACTAGCGGGCAGGGGAGATACGCAGTATTTT	CASSPQLSGLAGRGDTQYF
TRBV18	-	TRBJ2-5	TRBD2	TGTGCCAGCTCACCACGACTAGCTCAAGAGACCCAGTACTTC	CASSPRLAQETQYF